The count of the clone carrying this T cell receptor beta chain is one. Antigen: not known. Unique-molecular-identifier-tagged TCR beta cDNA libraries were used. T cells numbering about 0.9 to 10 million yielded cDNA molecules that totaled roughly 500,000. TCRdb passed the PCR reads through MiXCR, listing each CDR3 protein once. The sample includes over 700,000 distinct CDR3 sequences, 25% to 30% seen only once; the top ten take roughly 0.54%. Trimming stripped 6 bases from V and 0 bases from J, with 14 bases between. Germline V gene sequence: CDR1 DFQATT, CDR2 SNEGSKA (reference sequence). The CDR3 is 14 amino acids. The data stem from a study of post-analysis software for immune sequencing data. Study-level findings and limits: In patients, about 5 TRBV segments were more frequent than in controls, with TRBV5-6, TRBV5-1 and TRBV20-1 among them. By F measure, samples from a shared preparation batch strongly co-clustered.

Input material: blood. This receptor was taken from a girl aged 10-17 years with multiple sclerosis. The chain has TRBV20-1 and TRBJ1-2; D is undetermined. The CDR3 DNA sequence: TGCAGTGCCCTGAATTTTCCGACTAACTATGGCTACACCTTC. Its protein is CSALNFPTNYGYTF.